These 8 T cell receptor beta chains were sequenced from one sample in a study of T-cell reconstitution after alpha-beta-depleted transplantation in children. The authors prepared the TCRbeta library with unique molecular identifiers. MiXCR, run by TCRdb on the PCR reads, gives a single entry per CDR3 protein. The table includes roughly 20,000 distinct CDR3 sequences, approximately 10% detected once. Here the sequenced sample was PBMCs from the stem cell graft donor, taken from the stem cell graft. The receptor set was obtained from a human donor who donated a stem cell graft to a child with chronic granulomatous disease.

The rearrangement joins TRBV11-1 to TRBJ1-1; D uncertain. The CDR3 runs 15 residues. Germline lookup yields CDR1 SGHAT and CDR2 FQDESV (reference sequence). V dropped 5 bases and J dropped 0 bases, with 13 bases sitting between them. CDR3 sequence reads: CASSPQDEVNTEAFF. The CDR3, as DNA: TGTGCCAGCAGCCCTCAAGATGAGGTGAACACTGAAGCTTTCTTT.

The table lists this clonotype with many counts. Mismatch with germline at one junction end may stem from a read error. V usage is TRBV6-6 and J usage is TRBJ2-1; maybe TRBD2 (7 bases). The germline gives CDR1 MNHNY, CDR2 SVGAGI (reference sequence). The CDR3 has 13 amino acids. In DNA, the CDR3 is TGTGTCAGCTGGGGGGGCGCGGGAAATGAGCAGTTCTTC. Translated: CVSWGGAGNEQFF.

There are many counts of this clonotype. The chain couples TRBV20-1 to TRBJ1-5; D not certain. CDR3 length equals 12 residues. Germline-derived CDR1 and CDR2 are DFQATT and SNEGSKA (reference sequence). Trimming left V 1 base short and J 2 bases short, with 3 bases between. The CDR3 sequence: CSARAGNQPQHF. CDR3 DNA: TGCAGTGCTAGAGCCGGCAATCAGCCCCAGCATTTT.

This clonotype was observed many times. The chain combines TRBV5-1 with TRBJ2-1; 9 positions match TRBD1. The CDR3 has 16 amino acids. Germline V gene lookup returns CDR1 SGHRS and CDR2 YFSETQ. V trimming: 0 bases; J trimming: 6 bases; junction bases outside the gene matches: 7. The CDR3 spells CASSLGTGVGGNEQFF. The CDR3 region has the DNA TGCGCCAGCAGCTTGGGGACAGGGGTTGGCGGCAATGAGCAGTTCTTC.

The genes are TRBV15 and TRBJ2-3; D could derive from TRBD1 or TRBD2 (5 bases each). Germline loops: CDR1 LNHNV, CDR2 YYDKDF (reference sequence). The CDR3 length is 16 residues. Trimming pared 1 base from V and 2 bases from J, leaving 13 bases between. The chain's CDR3 is CATSRGDRALTDTQYF. Here the CDR3 DNA reads TGTGCCACCAGCAGAGGGGACCGGGCCCTCACAGATACGCAGTATTTT.

This clonotype was found many times. V is TRBV5-1 and J is TRBJ2-5; no clear D gene. The CDR3 runs to 13 residues. Trimming pared 1 base from V and 4 bases from J, leaving 8 bases between. Germline CDR1 SGHRS, CDR2 YFSETQ. CDR3 bases: TGCGCCAGCAGCTTGTCCCCCGGAGAGACCCAGTACTTC. It yields the protein CASSLSPGETQYF.

This clonotype came up many times. V and J are TRBV18 and TRBJ1-1; D is possibly TRBD1 (6 bases). From germline, CDR1 is KGHSH and CDR2 LQKENI. Trimming left V 6 bases short and J 3 bases short, with 35 bases between. The CDR3 is made up of 21 amino acids. The CDR3 DNA reads TGTGCCAGCTCCCCTCTACCACTCTCCGAGGGTGTGGGGACACTGGACACTGAAGCTTTCTTT. It specifies CASSPLPLSEGVGTLDTEAFF.

This clonotype was recorded many times. This rearrangement joins TRBV12-3 or TRBV12-4 to TRBJ2-5; D gene uncertain. CDR3 length equals 13 residues. The germline V and J ends were trimmed by 3 bases and 7 bases, with 12 bases remaining between them. The CDR3 DNA follows: TGTGCCAGCAGTTTTCAGAGTGAAGGGACCCAGTACTTC. It is translated as CASSFQSEGTQYF.